A selection of T cell receptor beta chains follows, all from one sample in a study of Ad26.COV2.S vaccination and SARS-CoV-2 variants. TCRdb's table, derived via immunoSEQ multiplex PCR, lists solely in-frame clones and lacks some. The sample comprises 300,000 to 400,000 clones, around 84% of which are singletons, and around 3% rests with the top ten. Here the sequenced sample was peripheral blood, taken in a trial of Ad26.COV2.S vaccine versus placebo. The receptors shown here come from a person aged 18 to 59 who received the Ad26.COV2.S COVID-19 vaccine or a placebo. The CDR3 runs from the conserved cysteine through the conserved F or W. The order of the fields is V gene, J gene, D gene, clone size, CDR3 DNA, CDR3 protein. A D gene is named only where the DNA matches it firmly. Rows give clone size only sometimes, using once, few, many, or a class for an expanded clone.

V gene: TRBV28; J gene: TRBJ2-1; D gene: NA; clone size: NA; CDR3 DNA: TGTGCCAGCTCCCGCGGCGAGAGGGTCAATGAGCAGTTCTTC; CDR3 protein: CASSRGERVNEQFF
V gene: TRBV2; J gene: TRBJ1-1; D gene: NA; clone size: NA; CDR3 DNA: TGTGCCAGCCTGCAGGAGATCATGAACACTGAAGCTTTCTTT; CDR3 protein: CASLQEIMNTEAFF
V gene: TRBV7-9; J gene: TRBJ1-3; D gene: NA; clone size: NA; CDR3 DNA: TGTGCCAGCAGCGCCGGAGGGTCGAACTCTGGAAACACCATATATTTT; CDR3 protein: CASSAGGSNSGNTIYF
V gene: TRBV6-5; J gene: TRBJ2-7; D gene: TRBD2; clone size: NA; CDR3 DNA: TGTGCCAGCAGTTACGAACTAGCGCCCACCTACGAGCAGTACTTC; CDR3 protein: CASSYELAPTYEQYF
V gene: TRBV14; J gene: TRBJ2-5; D gene: TRBD2; clone size: once; CDR3 DNA: TGTGCCAGCAGCCGGACTAGCGGGGGAGCCGAGACCCAGTACTTC; CDR3 protein: CASSRTSGGAETQYF
V gene: TRBV2; J gene: TRBJ1-3; D gene: NA; clone size: NA; CDR3 DNA: TGTGCCAGCAGTCCCTATTCAAGGGGGACCATATATTTT; CDR3 protein: CASSPYSRGTIYF
V gene: TRBV28; J gene: TRBJ1-1; D gene: NA; clone size: NA; CDR3 DNA: TGTGCCAGCAGTCCTTACGGTAACATGAACACTGAAGCTTTCTTT; CDR3 protein: CASSPYGNMNTEAFF
V gene: TRBV6-5; J gene: TRBJ2-5; D gene: TRBD2; clone size: NA; CDR3 DNA: TGTGCCAGCAGAAAACTAGCGGGGAAAGAGACCCAGTACTTC; CDR3 protein: CASRKLAGKETQYF
V gene: TRBV21-1; J gene: TRBJ2-7; D gene: NA; clone size: NA; CDR3 DNA: TGTGCCAGCAGCAATTATAGACGTAGGGGACTCTACGAGCAGTACTTC; CDR3 protein: CASSNYRRRGLYEQYF
V gene: TRBV11-3; J gene: TRBJ2-7; D gene: TRBD1; clone size: NA; CDR3 DNA: TGTGCCAGCAGCTTGGGGGACAGACTTTACTTC; CDR3 protein: CASSLGDRLYF
V gene: TRBV2; J gene: TRBJ2-6; D gene: TRBD1; clone size: NA; CDR3 DNA: TGTGCCAGCGGACAGGGGCCGCCCGGTGGGGCCAACGTCCTGACTTTC; CDR3 protein: CASGQGPPGGANVLTF
V gene: TRBV28; J gene: TRBJ1-1; D gene: NA; clone size: NA; CDR3 DNA: TGTGCCAGCAGTTTCCTGAGCACTGAAGCTTTCTTT; CDR3 protein: CASSFLSTEAFF
V gene: TRBV7-2; J gene: TRBJ2-7; D gene: TRBD2; clone size: NA; CDR3 DNA: TGTGCCAGCAGCTTAGTGCGGGAGAAGCCCTACGAGCAGTACTTC; CDR3 protein: CASSLVREKPYEQYF
V gene: TRBV2; J gene: TRBJ1-5; D gene: NA; clone size: NA; CDR3 DNA: TGTGCCAGCAGTGAAGAGATGTCAGGGAATCAGCCCCAGCATTTT; CDR3 protein: CASSEEMSGNQPQHF
V gene: TRBV5-1; J gene: TRBJ2-7; D gene: TRBD1; clone size: once; CDR3 DNA: TGCGCCAGCAGCTTGGGCGGACAGGGCTCCTACGAGCAGTACTTC; CDR3 protein: CASSLGGQGSYEQYF
V gene: TRBV30; J gene: TRBJ2-7; D gene: TRBD1; clone size: NA; CDR3 DNA: TGTGCCTGGAGTCCCGGGACAGGGGGATTCTACGAGCAGTACTTC; CDR3 protein: CAWSPGTGGFYEQYF
V gene: TRBV27; J gene: TRBJ1-2; D gene: TRBD1; clone size: NA; CDR3 DNA: TGTGCCAGCAGTTTGTCACAGGGGCCCTATGGCTACACCTTC; CDR3 protein: CASSLSQGPYGYTF
V gene: TRBV27; J gene: TRBJ2-5; D gene: NA; clone size: NA; CDR3 DNA: TGTGCCAGCAGACAGGTGGGGTACCAAGAGACCCAGTACTTC; CDR3 protein: CASRQVGYQETQYF
V gene: TRBV5-1; J gene: TRBJ2-7; D gene: TRBD2; clone size: NA; CDR3 DNA: TGCGCCAGCAGCTTAGGACTAGCGGGACTCAACGAGCAGTACTTC; CDR3 protein: CASSLGLAGLNEQYF
V gene: TRBV2; J gene: TRBJ2-1; D gene: NA; clone size: NA; CDR3 DNA: TGTGCCAGCAGTGAACGGGCTGAGCAGTTCTTC; CDR3 protein: CASSERAEQFF
V gene: TRBV11-3; J gene: TRBJ2-1; D gene: TRBD2; clone size: NA; CDR3 DNA: TGTGCCAGCAGCGATGAGCCCAGCGGGGGGCCTTACAATGAGCAGTTCTTC; CDR3 protein: CASSDEPSGGPYNEQFF
V gene: TRBV21-1; J gene: TRBJ2-3; D gene: NA; clone size: NA; CDR3 DNA: TGTGCCAGCACGCGGGACAGGGCGGCGACAGATACGCAGTATTTT; CDR3 protein: CASTRDRAATDTQYF
V gene: TRBV27; J gene: TRBJ2-7; D gene: NA; clone size: NA; CDR3 DNA: TGTGCCAGCAGTTCGGGGCTGCACGAGCAGTACTTC; CDR3 protein: CASSSGLHEQYF
V gene: TRBV5-5; J gene: TRBJ1-1; D gene: TRBD1; clone size: NA; CDR3 DNA: TGTGCCAGCAGCGGGACACAGGGGATCACTGAAGCTTTCTTT; CDR3 protein: CASSGTQGITEAFF
V gene: TRBV10-3; J gene: TRBJ1-2; D gene: NA; clone size: few; CDR3 DNA: TGTGCCATCAGCGATGCCTTGGGAAACAGGGTGGACTATGGCTACACCTTC; CDR3 protein: CAISDALGNRVDYGYTF
V gene: TRBV6-2/TRBV6-3; J gene: TRBJ2-2; D gene: NA; clone size: NA; CDR3 DNA: TGTGCCAGCAGTCTCCCGACAGCTAACACCGGGGAGCTGTTTTTT; CDR3 protein: CASSLPTANTGELFF
V gene: TRBV6-5; J gene: TRBJ2-7; D gene: NA; clone size: NA; CDR3 DNA: TGTGCCAGCAGTTACGACAGGGAGGCCTACGAGCAGTACTTC; CDR3 protein: CASSYDREAYEQYF
V gene: TRBV6-6; J gene: TRBJ1-5; D gene: NA; clone size: NA; CDR3 DNA: TGTGCCAGCAGTCTCGAAACGGACGGGCTTATTCGCCGGGTGATTGATGGCAATCAGCCCCAGCATTTT; CDR3 protein: CASSLETDGLIRRVIDGNQPQHF
V gene: TRBV7-2; J gene: TRBJ2-7; D gene: NA; clone size: NA; CDR3 DNA: TGTGCCAGCAGCTTTACAGGGTCCGGCTCCTACGAGCAGTACTTC; CDR3 protein: CASSFTGSGSYEQYF
V gene: TRBV9; J gene: TRBJ2-7; D gene: TRBD2; clone size: NA; CDR3 DNA: TGTGCCAGCAGCGCGAGCGGGAGTATCCCCGGCGAGCAGTACTTC; CDR3 protein: CASSASGSIPGEQYF
V gene: TRBV11-2; J gene: TRBJ2-7; D gene: NA; clone size: many; CDR3 DNA: TGTGCCAGCAGCTTAGCCAATGGTTACGAGCAGTACTTC; CDR3 protein: CASSLANGYEQYF
V gene: TRBV28; J gene: TRBJ2-7; D gene: TRBD2; clone size: NA; CDR3 DNA: TGTGCCAGCAGTTCCCCTAGCGGGCAAGTCTACGAGCAGTACTTC; CDR3 protein: CASSSPSGQVYEQYF
V gene: TRBV27; J gene: TRBJ2-7; D gene: TRBD2; clone size: NA; CDR3 DNA: TGTGCCAGCAGTTTAGTGGCAGGACTAGCTAGGTACGAGCAGTACTTC; CDR3 protein: CASSLVAGLARYEQYF
V gene: TRBV19; J gene: TRBJ1-5; D gene: NA; clone size: NA; CDR3 DNA: TGTGCCAGTACCGCCCCCCCGGGACGGCATAGCAATCAGCCCCAGCATTTT; CDR3 protein: CASTAPPGRHSNQPQHF
V gene: TRBV6-5; J gene: TRBJ2-3; D gene: NA; clone size: once; CDR3 DNA: TGTGCCAGCAGCCTACGGCATTGGGACACAGATACGCAGTATTTT; CDR3 protein: CASSLRHWDTDTQYF
V gene: TRBV4-1; J gene: TRBJ1-1; D gene: TRBD1; clone size: NA; CDR3 DNA: TGCGCCAGCAGCCAACATAACCCATCAAGGGACAGATATTACACTGAAGCTTTCTTT; CDR3 protein: CASSQHNPSRDRYYTEAFF
V gene: TRBV18; J gene: TRBJ1-1; D gene: TRBD1; clone size: NA; CDR3 DNA: TGTGCCAGCTCACTAACCCGGACAGGGGTCACTGAAGCTTTCTTT; CDR3 protein: CASSLTRTGVTEAFF
V gene: TRBV5-4; J gene: TRBJ2-3; D gene: NA; clone size: NA; CDR3 DNA: TGTGCCAGCAGCTTCGGGGGGCGTTCGGATACGCAGTATTTT; CDR3 protein: CASSFGGRSDTQYF
V gene: TRBV28; J gene: TRBJ1-5; D gene: NA; clone size: NA; CDR3 DNA: TGTGCCAGCAGTTTGTTACGTCGGGGGACCGATCAGCCCCAGCATTTT; CDR3 protein: CASSLLRRGTDQPQHF
V gene: TRBV2; J gene: TRBJ2-2; D gene: NA; clone size: NA; CDR3 DNA: TGTGCCAGCACCCTGAAGGTTTTCACCGGGGAGCTGTTTTTT; CDR3 protein: CASTLKVFTGELFF
V gene: TRBV27; J gene: TRBJ1-3; D gene: TRBD1; clone size: NA; CDR3 DNA: TGTGCCAGCAGTCAGGACAGGGGTCGTGGAAACACCATATATTTT; CDR3 protein: CASSQDRGRGNTIYF
V gene: TRBV30; J gene: TRBJ2-5; D gene: NA; clone size: NA; CDR3 DNA: TGTGCCTGGAGTAAACAACAGGGAAGACAAGAGACCCAGTACTTC; CDR3 protein: CAWSKQQGRQETQYF
V gene: TRBV7-9; J gene: TRBJ2-2; D gene: TRBD2; clone size: NA; CDR3 DNA: TGTGCCAGCAGCTTACTAGCGGGAGCGGTCGGGGAGCTGTTTTTT; CDR3 protein: CASSLLAGAVGELFF
V gene: TRBV19; J gene: TRBJ1-5; D gene: NA; clone size: NA; CDR3 DNA: TGTGCCAGTAGTATAATTTCAGGGTACAATCAGCCCCAGCATTTT; CDR3 protein: CASSIISGYNQPQHF
V gene: TRBV28; J gene: TRBJ2-7; D gene: NA; clone size: NA; CDR3 DNA: TGTGCCAGCAGTATACCAACCCGACGCTCCTACGAGCAGTACTTC; CDR3 protein: CASSIPTRRSYEQYF
V gene: TRBV13; J gene: TRBJ1-6; D gene: NA; clone size: many; CDR3 DNA: TGTGCCAGCAGCCAGCATTGGGGATCCTATAATTCACCCCTCCACTTT; CDR3 protein: CASSQHWGSYNSPLHF
V gene: TRBV7-2; J gene: TRBJ1-6; D gene: NA; clone size: NA; CDR3 DNA: TGTGCCAGCAGCTTATCGAGGGACCAGGATTCACCCCTCCACTTT; CDR3 protein: CASSLSRDQDSPLHF
V gene: TRBV15; J gene: TRBJ2-7; D gene: TRBD2; clone size: NA; CDR3 DNA: TGTGCCACCAGCAGAGATCTCGGGCTAGCGGGAGGTTTCCGAATGGGCGAGCAGTACTTC; CDR3 protein: CATSRDLGLAGGFRMGEQYF
V gene: TRBV3-1/TRBV3-2; J gene: TRBJ2-1; D gene: TRBD1; clone size: NA; CDR3 DNA: TGTGCCAGCAGCCAAGATGGACAGGGGTACAATGAGCAGTTCTTC; CDR3 protein: CASSQDGQGYNEQFF
V gene: TRBV7-9; J gene: TRBJ1-4; D gene: TRBD1; clone size: NA; CDR3 DNA: TGTGCCAGCAGCACCGGGACAGGGAGGATTGAAAAACTGTTTTTT; CDR3 protein: CASSTGTGRIEKLFF
V gene: TRBV6-2/TRBV6-3; J gene: TRBJ2-5; D gene: NA; clone size: NA; CDR3 DNA: TGTGCCAGCAGTTACCGAAGGGGTTCGGAGACCCAGTACTTC; CDR3 protein: CASSYRRGSETQYF
V gene: TRBV7-7; J gene: TRBJ2-1; D gene: TRBD2; clone size: NA; CDR3 DNA: TGTGCTAGCAGCTTAGGTAGGCTAGCGGGGAACAATGAGCAGTTCTTC; CDR3 protein: CASSLGRLAGNNEQFF